This T cell receptor beta chain stems from a study of blood T cell repertoires in COVID-19. At the level of the study: Sample material is recorded as cDNA or gDNA derived from T cells, B-cell-depleted T cells, or PBMCs.

Germline V lookup: CDR1 LNHDA, CDR2 SQIVND (reference sequence). The CDR3 is 14 amino acids. Trimming removed 7 bases from V and 2 bases from J, with 14 bases in between. Authors' analysis steps: Estimated nucleated cell counts came from reference gene primer amplification. Produced via immunoSEQ multiplex PCR; TCRdb's table is partial and in-frame only. Clone size and V and J calls were adopted from that table, with D and trimming inferred from the DNA. The top ten clones hold 9.4% of a sample with hundreds of thousands of clones, roughly 87% of them seen once. The specimen was peripheral blood. The chain joins TRBV19 to TRBJ1-2, with D possibly TRBD1 on 5 matching bases. The sequence derives from a man younger than 35 with active or convalescent COVID-19. CDR3 sequence: CASIRRGQNYGYTF. The DNA of the CDR3 is TGTGCCAGTATACGGAGGGGCCAGAACTATGGCTACACCTTC.